Detailed here is one T cell receptor beta chain. The antigen is not known. These data belong to a study of naive and memory T cell subsets. Study findings and constraints: Activation and differentiation may alter RNA-based TCR counts. A clonotype means one alpha or beta sequence, not an alpha/beta pair.

After CD4 positive bead selection, the CD4-negative fraction gave CD8 T cells. Four subsets defined by CD45RA and CD27 were sorted after CD3, CD4, CD8 and live/dead staining. An equimolar mix of two oligonucleotides served as the beta constant-region primer for TRBC1 and TRBC2. Ligated cDNA was amplified by four rounds of PCR with nested alpha and beta constant-region primers and SP2. TCRdb fed the UMI-ligation and nested PCR reads into MiXCR, producing one record per CDR3 protein. The sample yields 95,000 to 150,000 distinct CDR3 sequences, around 35% seen once. V was clipped by 6 bases and J by 5 bases, with 17 bases between them. In germline, CDR1 is LNHDA, CDR2 SQIVND (reference sequence). The CDR3 covers 15 residues.

Sequencing was carried out using central memory CD4+ T cells from blood. The chain couples TRBV19 to TRBJ2-1; maybe TRBD2 (5 bases). The source is a human donor in good health. The CDR3 protein is CASSPRGSIDNEQFF. The CDR3 nucleotides are TGTGCCAGTAGCCCCCGAGGGAGCATTGACAATGAGCAGTTCTTC.